Below are 24 T cell receptor beta chains sequenced from a single sample in a study of response to subunit inactivated influenza vaccine. Each CDR3 protein gets one entry after TCRdb re-called the RT-PCR reads with MiXCR. Of about 540,000 distinct CDR3 sequences in the sample, under 30% were seen once. This sample was also put to use in a study of T cells expressing NK-cell markers. That source reports: As the method of synthesis, 5'RACE template switching with UMIs yielded TCR beta cDNA.

This specimen consisted of CD4+ T cells sorted from PBMCs, obtained about 11 days after vaccination. These receptors were obtained from a man in his fifties or sixties who received an inactivated influenza vaccine.

This clonotype was seen more than once but under ten times. V gene TRBV28 combines with J gene TRBJ2-3; TRBD2 matches at 7 bases. The CDR3 length is 19 residues. Losses at the gene ends were 7 bases for V and 1 base for J; bases not matched to a gene: 20. CDR1 and CDR2 (germline): MDHEN, SYDVKM. The CDR3, as DNA: TGTGCCAGCACCGCATCCCGGGAGAGGGAGGGCCAGCGCACAGATACGCAGTATTTT. Translating it yields CASTASREREGQRTDTQYF.

This clonotype was seen a few times. The rearrangement links TRBV6-2 or TRBV6-3 to TRBJ1-4, with D possibly TRBD1 on 5 matching bases. This CDR3 is 15 amino acids long. Germline lookup yields CDR1 MNHEY and CDR2 SVGEGT. V dropped 7 bases and J dropped 0 bases, with 12 bases sitting between them. The CDR3 sequence: CASKTEGTTNEKLFF. Written as DNA, the CDR3 is TGTGCCAGCAAGACCGAGGGGACAACTAATGAAAAACTGTTTTTT.

This clonotype was picked up a small number of times. The rearrangement joins TRBV5-1 to TRBJ2-2, with TRBD1 matching over 9 bases. This CDR3 has 15 residues. The V gene end was trimmed by 3 bases and the J gene end by 7 bases; junction bases not matched to a gene: 7. Germline V gives CDR1 SGHRS, CDR2 YFSETQ. The CDR3 region is CASSSGTGKVGELFF. CDR3 in DNA: TGCGCCAGCAGCTCCGGGACAGGGAAGGTCGGGGAGCTGTTTTTT.

The chain employs TRBV12-3 or TRBV12-4 and TRBJ1-1, with D unresolved. Trimming took off 6 bases at V and 0 bases at J, with 14 bases between the two ends. CDR3 size: 15 residues. The CDR3 DNA reads TGTGCCAGCAGGCCGCAGACCGTAATGAACACTGAAGCTTTCTTT. Its translation: CASRPQTVMNTEAFF.

V gene TRBV27 combines with J gene TRBJ2-2; 15 nucleotides match TRBD2. There are 21 residues in the CDR3. Per germline, CDR1 MNHEY and CDR2 SMNVEV (reference sequence). Trimming removed 3 bases from V and 5 bases from J; junction bases left unmatched: 16. Here the CDR3 reads CASSFRRQIRTSGGATGELFF. In DNA form, the CDR3 reads TGTGCCAGCAGTTTTCGGCGGCAGATTAGGACTAGCGGGGGGGCAACCGGGGAGCTGTTTTTT.

The sample holds many counts of this clonotype. The chain carries TRBV7-9 and TRBJ1-1, with a tentative D call TRBD1 (5 bases). V was shortened by 5 bases and J by 0 bases, with 10 bases between the two germline ends. CDR3 size: 14 residues. The germline CDR1 and CDR2 sequences are SEHNR and FQNEAQ (reference sequence). CDR3 sequence: CASSQGGMNTEAFF. The DNA for the CDR3 is TGTGCCAGCAGCCAGGGTGGCATGAACACTGAAGCTTTCTTT.

The chain links TRBV15 to TRBJ1-4; 7 nucleotides match TRBD1. The CDR3 length is 15 residues. The germline V gene encodes CDR1 LNHNV and CDR2 YYDKDF (reference sequence). V was pared by 5 bases and J by 2 bases, with 5 bases of the junction left unmatched. CDR3 nucleotide sequence: TGTGCCACCAGCCCTCGGACAGGTACTAATGAAAAACTGTTTTTT. Protein product: CATSPRTGTNEKLFF.

This clonotype has just a few counts. The chain couples TRBV5-1 to TRBJ2-7, with 7 bases that match TRBD1. V was pared by 3 bases and J by 3 bases, with 6 bases of the junction left unmatched. CDR1 and CDR2 from the germline V gene are SGHRS and YFSETQ. This CDR3 has 14 residues. CDR3 sequence reads: CASSSGTAIYEQYF. The CDR3 DNA reads as TGCGCCAGCAGCTCCGGGACAGCGATCTACGAGCAGTACTTC. Full variable domain (outside the CDR3, taken from reference TRBV5-1 and TRBJ2-7): KAGVTQTPRYLIKTRGQQVTLSCSPISGHRSVSWYQQTPGQGLQFLFEYFSETQRNKGNFPGRFSGRQFSNSRSEMNVSTLELGDSALYLCASSSGTAIYEQYFGPGTRLTVT.

The V and J genes are TRBV15 and TRBJ2-5, with TRBD1 matching 9 bases. CDR3 length equals 15 residues. Germline V gene lookup returns CDR1 LNHNV and CDR2 YYDKDF (reference sequence). After removal of 2 bases from V and 5 bases from J, the junction contained 6 bases not matched to a gene. CDR3 residues: CATSRKTGGMETQYF. The CDR3 nucleotides are TGTGCCACCAGCAGAAAGACAGGGGGGATGGAGACCCAGTACTTC.

This clonotype was detected only a few times. The rearrangement links TRBV20-1 to TRBJ2-1, with 8 bases lining up with TRBD2. This CDR3 has 15 residues. J lost 7 bases, V lost 3 bases, and 11 bases had no gene match. Germline V gives CDR1 DFQATT, CDR2 SNEGSKA (reference sequence). The CDR3 DNA reads as TGCAGTGCTAGTGTCGGGACTAGTGATGGAAATGAGCAGTTCTTC. Protein product: CSASVGTSDGNEQFF.

This rearrangement joins TRBV7-2 to TRBJ2-4, with no clear D. V lost 1 base to trimming and J lost 1 base, with 8 bases between them. The CDR3 contains 15 residues. Germline values: CDR1 SGHTA, CDR2 FQGNSA. The CDR3 sequence: CASSLDARAKNIQYF. The CDR3 DNA follows: TGTGCCAGCAGCTTAGACGCGAGGGCCAAAAACATTCAGTACTTC.

V gene TRBV14 combines with J gene TRBJ2-3; D possibly corresponds to TRBD1 (5 bases). This CDR3 is built from 12 residues. The germline V gene has CDR1 SGHDN and CDR2 FVKESK. V was cut by 2 bases and J by 7 bases, with 7 bases left in between. The CDR3 sequence is CASSQQGYTQYF. The DNA for the CDR3 is TGTGCCAGCAGCCAACAGGGTTATACGCAGTATTTT.

This clonotype was seen once. V usage is TRBV3-1 and J usage is TRBJ2-7, with D hard to call. CDR3 size: 14 residues. Trimming removed 1 base from V and 12 bases from J, with 19 bases in between. Per the germline V gene, CDR1 is LGHDT and CDR2 is YNNKEL (reference sequence). The CDR3 DNA reads as TGTGCCAGCAGCCAAGGACCCCTCTCCAATACTCTGTACTTC. Its protein product is CASSQGPLSNTLYF.

This clonotype has at least ten counts. V is TRBV7-3 and J is TRBJ2-1; D possibly corresponds to TRBD2 (6 bases). The CDR3 is 16 residues long. Germline lookup yields CDR1 SGHTA and CDR2 FQGTGA. The germline V and J ends were trimmed by 2 bases and 4 bases, with 15 bases remaining between them. As DNA, the CDR3 is TGTGCCAGCAGCTTAGGTCGGTCCGGGGGATACAATGAGCAGTTCTTC. Translation gives CASSLGRSGGYNEQFF.

This clonotype has just a few counts. Here the CDR3 reads CASSEVGTGYEQYF. The CDR3 bases are TGTGCCAGCAGTGAAGTTGGGACAGGGTACGAGCAGTACTTC. The chain links TRBV6-1 to TRBJ2-7; 9 bases match TRBD1. This CDR3 contains 14 residues. J lost 4 bases, V lost 1 base, and 2 bases had no gene match. The germline V gene encodes CDR1 MNHNS and CDR2 SASEGT.

This clonotype has a handful of counts. V gene TRBV6-1 combines with J gene TRBJ2-1; D is possibly TRBD1 (7 bases). This CDR3 comprises 15 residues. V gave up 6 bases and J gave up 5 bases, with 17 bases separating them. CDR1 is MNHNS, CDR2 SASEGT, per germline. CDR3 bases: TGTGCCAGCAGCCCAGGAGGGACAGTGAACAATGAGCAGTTCTTC. This translates into CASSPGGTVNNEQFF.

This clonotype came up many times. CDR3 DNA sequence: TGTGCCAGCAGTTTACGACAGGGGGGCTACGAGCAGTACTTC. Translation gives CASSLRQGGYEQYF. V gene TRBV12-3 or TRBV12-4 combines with J gene TRBJ2-7; 9 positions agree with TRBD1. The CDR3 runs 14 residues. V lost 2 bases and J lost 3; bases outside the gene matches: 2.

V is TRBV28 and J is TRBJ2-2; D remains ambiguous. V was cut by 11 bases and J by 6 bases, with 16 bases left in between. CDR3 length: 13 residues. Germline assignment: CDR1 MDHEN and CDR2 SYDVKM. CDR3 residues: CASGSRWSGELFF. In nucleotides, the CDR3 is TGTGCCTCCGGCTCTCGCTGGTCCGGGGAGCTGTTTTTT.

The chain combines TRBV5-1 with TRBJ2-1; 9 bases line up with TRBD2. V lost 0 bases to trimming and J lost 4 bases; unmatched junction nucleotides: 5. The CDR3 length is 16 residues. CDR1 SGHRS and CDR2 YFSETQ come from the germline V gene. CDR3 sequence reads: CASSLAGSGRYNEQFF. As DNA, the CDR3 is TGCGCCAGCAGCTTGGCCGGGAGCGGGAGGTACAATGAGCAGTTCTTC. Full variable domain (missing parts from reference TRBV5-1 and TRBJ2-1): KAGVTQTPRYLIKTRGQQVTLSCSPISGHRSVSWYQQTPGQGLQFLFEYFSETQRNKGNFPGRFSGRQFSNSRSEMNVSTLELGDSALYLCASSLAGSGRYNEQFFGPGTRLTVL.

In this sample, this clonotype turned up a few times. The CDR3 sequence: CASSTWTGNTEAFF. The DNA for the CDR3 is TGCGCCAGCAGCACCTGGACGGGGAACACTGAAGCTTTCTTT. This chain links TRBV5-1 with TRBJ1-1; D is undetermined. This CDR3 region has 14 residues. Per germline, CDR1 SGHRS and CDR2 YFSETQ. The V end lost 4 bases, the J end lost 1 base, and 11 bases lay between the germline ends.

The sample holds many counts of this clonotype. V and J are TRBV5-1 and TRBJ2-7; D is perhaps TRBD2 (5 bases). V was cut by 5 bases and J by 6 bases, with 15 bases left in between. This CDR3 comprises 13 residues. Germline CDR1 is SGHRS and CDR2 is YFSETQ. The CDR3 reads CASRGEEGGEQYF. The CDR3 nucleotides are TGCGCCAGCAGAGGTGAAGAGGGTGGCGAGCAGTACTTC.

The chain links TRBV4-3 to TRBJ1-2, with D tentatively TRBD1 (6 bases). CDR3 length: 15 amino acids. The V end was cut by 0 bases, the J end by 7 bases, with 15 bases between. Germline lookup yields CDR1 LGHNA and CDR2 YSLEER. The CDR3: CASSQEYRGRGGYTF. The CDR3 nucleotides read TGCGCCAGCAGCCAAGAGTACCGGGGGCGAGGTGGCTACACCTTC.

This clonotype was counted a few times. The chain employs TRBV20-1 and TRBJ2-3; possibly TRBD1 or TRBD2 for D (5 bases each). Deletions cut 6 bases from V and 5 bases from J, with 18 bases between. CDR3 length equals 14 residues. Germline loops: CDR1 DFQATT, CDR2 SNEGSKA (reference sequence). CDR3 coding DNA: TGCAGTGCCTCCCCCGGGACCGAGGGAGATACGCAGTATTTT. It specifies CSASPGTEGDTQYF.

The chain links TRBV15 to TRBJ2-4; D uncertain. V was trimmed by 0 bases and J by 7 bases, leaving 7 bases between them. The CDR3 sequence is 13 residues long. Per the germline V gene, CDR1 is LNHNV and CDR2 is YYDKDF (reference sequence). The CDR3 DNA reads TGTGCCACCAGCAGAGATAGAAGGAACATTCAGTACTTC. It translates to CATSRDRRNIQYF.